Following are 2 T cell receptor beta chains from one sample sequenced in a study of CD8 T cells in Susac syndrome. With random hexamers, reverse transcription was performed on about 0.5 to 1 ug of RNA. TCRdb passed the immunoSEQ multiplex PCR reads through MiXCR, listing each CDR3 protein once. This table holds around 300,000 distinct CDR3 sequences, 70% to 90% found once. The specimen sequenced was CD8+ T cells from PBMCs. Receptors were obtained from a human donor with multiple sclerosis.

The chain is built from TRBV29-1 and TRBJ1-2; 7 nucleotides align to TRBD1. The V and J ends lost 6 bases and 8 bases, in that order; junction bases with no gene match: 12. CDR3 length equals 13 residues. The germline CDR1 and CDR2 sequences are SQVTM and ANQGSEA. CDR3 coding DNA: TGCAGCGTGCTCTCACAGGGGTTGTACGGCTACACCTTC. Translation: CSVLSQGLYGYTF.

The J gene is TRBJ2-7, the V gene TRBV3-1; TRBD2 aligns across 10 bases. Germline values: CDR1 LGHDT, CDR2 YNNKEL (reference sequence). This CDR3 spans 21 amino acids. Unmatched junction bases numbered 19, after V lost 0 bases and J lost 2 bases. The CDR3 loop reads CASSQDVPAGGYRLQPYEQYF. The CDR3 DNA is TGTGCCAGCAGCCAAGATGTTCCAGCGGGAGGGTACCGTCTCCAACCCTACGAGCAGTACTTC.